This record covers a single T cell receptor beta chain. V lost 0 bases to trimming and J lost 4 bases, with 4 bases between them. CDR1 is MGHRA and CDR2 is YSYEKL in the germline V gene. This CDR3 region has 12 residues. Only in-frame clones appear in the TCRdb table, and some are missing; sequencing was by immunoSEQ multiplex PCR. The sample contains about 100,000 clones, roughly nine tenths of which appear only once. This sample was taken from a study of blood T cell repertoires in COVID-19. At the level of the study: PBMCs, B-cell-depleted T cells, or T cells provided the cDNA or gDNA that made up the material.

This clonotype was obtained from a man between 50 and 59 years old with acute or convalescent COVID-19. The V and J genes are TRBV4-1 and TRBJ2-7; D remains ambiguous. The material sequenced was peripheral blood. CDR3 DNA sequence: TGCGCCAGCAGCCAAGATCTATACGAGCAGTACTTC. This codes for CASSQDLYEQYF.